This T cell receptor beta chain was retrieved from a study of cytomegalovirus exposure and HLA in healthy donors. Turning to the study itself: One earlier analysis, a look at 150 million to 200 million T cells, found about 100 million unique TCR beta sequences. Study outcomes and limitations: Among donors in an Asian-associated ancestry cluster, a later analysis reportedly found fewer N-insertions than the roughly 730-donor mean. A highly shared variant cluster was judged a likely technical artifact. Using a false discovery rate of 0.05, a later analysis showed that 16,000 or so TCR beta sequences were associated with HLA alleles.

13 Jbeta primers and 60 Vbeta primers were used for the PCR. Only in-frame clones appear in the TCRdb table, and some are missing; sequencing was by immunoSEQ multiplex PCR. Of under 200,000 clones listed, 87% are singletons. This clone has only one observation. Its antigen is not identified. The sample comprised PBMCs. The source is a woman aged 25 to 45 in good health and CMV-seronegative.

The CDR3: CAWSGTEPRGFSYEQYF. The CDR3 bases are TGTGCCTGGAGTGGGACCGAACCCAGGGGTTTTAGCTACGAGCAGTACTTC. The gene calls are TRBV30 and TRBJ2-5; D is perhaps TRBD1 (6 bases). The J call may be mistaken, given a closer DNA end match to TRBJ2-7. CDR1 and CDR2 (germline): GTSNPN, SVGIG (reference sequence). The CDR3 contains 17 residues.